This TCR beta chain is drawn from a study of blood T cell repertoires in COVID-19. Across the study: PBMCs, B-cell-depleted T cells, or T cells were the source of the cDNA or gDNA that made up the material.

The assay was immunoSEQ multiplex PCR, and TCRdb's table has in-frame clones only and misses some. The sample consists of under 55,000 clones, 85% to 90% of them appearing once. The CDR3 totals 12 residues. Germline V gene lookup returns CDR1 SQVTM and CDR2 ANQGSEA. As for this clone: At one end the junction does not follow the germline gene, possibly because of a read error.

The rearrangement uses TRBV29-1 and TRBJ1-2, with a possible D match to TRBD1 (5 bases). The source material was peripheral blood. The clonotype comes from a man in his forties or fifties with active COVID-19. The CDR3 sequence is CSVLTEPYDYTF. In nucleotides, the CDR3 is TGCAGCGTTCTGACAGAGCCGTATGACTACACCTTC.